The TCR beta chain under discussion was sequenced for a study of T cell responses to AZD1222 COVID-19 vaccine (dated by TCRdb to the early 2020s). Looking at the study overall: Because spike-specific TCR depth and breadth did not differ between the two schedules, AZD1222 recipients who got a second dose at roughly 4 weeks were pooled with those who got a second dose at roughly 12 weeks. TCR sequencing covered about 230 trial participants: 200 to 210 given two doses of AZD1222 and about 26 given two doses of MenACWY control vaccine. Trial participants were enrolled by age into subgroups of 18-55, 56-69 and 70-plus years, and 148, 28 and 57 TCR-sequenced participants, respectively, were included in these subgroups. What the work shows at the level of the full study, not this receptor alone: Conclusions about previously exposed vaccinees are limited, since just six AZD1222 recipients were seropositive for SARS-CoV-2 at baseline. A significant rise in spike-specific TCR breadth and depth was observed after two AZD1222 doses relative to day 0 and relative to MenACWY recipients. In the small 56-69-year group, the increase in depth fell short of significance, most likely because of low power. Epitopes outside the regions mutated in the B.1.351 and B.1.1.7 variants were reportedly recognized by nearly half of the unique spike-specific TCRs. Participants were mostly white British, with more females than males. The authors suggested clonal diversity may have been underestimated. Because no samples from the day 14 peak response were available, repertoires could be characterized only after the peak T cell response. Vaccine-associated CD4 TCRs spanned the whole spike protein, with dominant responses in regions 160-218 and 743-854.

According to the study, the label for this sample's time point signals: baseline before first vaccination. Vaccinee samples were obtained from the UK trials COV001 and COV002, which included a single-blind randomized controlled phase 2/3 trial of AZD1222 (ChAdOx1 nCoV-19) in healthy adults. For TCRbeta chain sequencing, PBMC samples were collected from trial participants at day 0 and at day 28 after the second dose. On this clone itself: What this receptor recognizes is not known. No per-base quality is available; no much larger clone lies one base away.

From its cysteine to its phenylalanine, the CDR3 spans 15 amino acids. The sequence is cut down to CDR3 DNA, 45 bases in frame from base 1. The V end gives up 5 bases and the J end 8 bases, leaving 11 bases in the junction not matched to a gene. For CDR1 and CDR2, the germline V gene (reference sequence) lists LNHDA and SQIVND. The CDR3 regions of human TCRbeta chains were analyzed by immunosequencing. The source study handled its data this way. Repertoire TCRs were checked for matches against a reference library of SARS-CoV-2-specific TCRs that had been generated using the MIRA antigen-specificity platform. Breadth was defined as the fraction of unique TCRs that were SARS-CoV-2-associated. Depth was defined as the fraction of total T cells that were SARS-CoV-2-associated. Using the MIRA data, each spike-specific TCR was assigned both to the spike region to which the TCR was reactive and to a CD4 or CD8 class. Log10-transformed breadth and depth values were compared by one-way ANOVA with Sidak's multiple comparisons tests. Here the immuneACCESS table is served through TCRdb, limited to in-frame sequences with V and J called. Missing clones are a known gap in these copies; in checked studies unresolved V genes cover under half, and the rest lacks a known reason. D and trimming were read from the DNA, whereas the V and J calls and clone size are those reported in that table. For this sample there are around 100,000 clones; 84% appear just once. 9.4% of the sample comes from the top ten.

Sequenced material: peripheral blood, taken on day 0 of AZD1222 vaccination. The TCR originated in an adult in good health. The chain employs TRBV19 and TRBJ1-4; 7 central bases correspond to TRBD1. The nucleotide sequence is TGTGCCAGTAGTTCACAGGGGCCGGGACAGGAAAAACTGTTTTTT. This is translated as CASSSQGPGQEKLFF. The full variable domain, with segments outside the CDR3 supplied by the reference TRBV19 and TRBJ1-4 proteins, appears as DGGITQSPKYLFRKEGQNVTLSCEQNLNHDAMYWYRQDPGQGLRLIYYSQIVNDFQKGDIAEGYSVSREKKESFPLTVTSAQKNPTAFYLCASSSQGPGQEKLFFGSGTQLSVL.